This T cell receptor (beta chain) was identified in a study of blood T cells in healthy people across ages. The study's findings and limits: Diversity figures derived from one million T cells were judged to underestimate the true value. While age rose, TCR beta diversity per million T cells dropped in a roughly linear way.

The CDR3 covers 14 residues. V was pared by 5 bases and J by 2 bases, with 2 bases of the junction left unmatched. Germline V CDR1 and CDR2: SGHRS, YFSETQ. This clonotype was counted a few times. Its matching antigen is unknown. Using a J-beta primer mix together with a sample-barcoded 5' primer, a second PCR was run for roughly 7 to 12 cycles. TCRdb used MiXCR to reprocess the 5' RACE reads, holding one entry per CDR3 protein. The sample comprises approximately 820,000 distinct CDR3 sequences, approximately 48% of which are singletons, and around 21% rests with the top ten. The chain uses TRBV5-1 and TRBJ2-1; TRBD1 agrees at 9 bases. The receptor's source is a man between 60 and 75 years old in good health. Specimen: blood. In DNA, the CDR3 is TGCGCCAGCAGGCGACAGGGGGCCTACAATGAGCAGTTCTTC. Translating gives CASRRQGAYNEQFF.